The clone carrying this T cell receptor (beta chain) was recorded only once. Its antigen is as yet unknown. This record belongs to a study of cytotoxic CD8 clonotypes in ibrutinib-treated CLL. Study details: A mean of about 240,000 productive templates and approximately 100,000 productive rearrangements was obtained per sample.

Broader study findings: Clonality grew at ibrutinib response; at progression, it decreased back toward baseline.

Germline assignment: CDR1 LGHNA and CDR2 YNFKEQ. CDR3 length: 17 amino acids. V trimming: 3 bases; J trimming: 1 base; junction bases outside the gene matches: 8. The assay was immunoSEQ multiplex PCR, and TCRdb's table has in-frame clones only and misses some. The sample contains 16,000 or so clones, approximately 67% of which appear only once. The sequence was collected from a human donor with chronic lymphocytic leukemia. The chain combines TRBV4-2 with TRBJ2-3; 9 bases line up with TRBD2. The specimen was PBMCs, collected before ibrutinib treatment. CDR3 DNA sequence: TGTGCCAGCAGCCATGGCCCGCAGCGGGGGGGCACAGATACGCAGTATTTT. It is translated as CASSHGPQRGGTDTQYF.